Following are 13 T cell receptor beta chains from one sample sequenced in a study of graft-versus-host responses after intestinal transplantation (TCRdb year 2021). The library was made by the immunoSEQ multiplex PCR assay. What TCRdb holds here is the immuneACCESS table cut down to in-frame rearrangements. Part of the clones is not present; checked against another copy, under half of the missing clones reflect an unresolved V gene, and the others are unexplained. A total of around 28,000 clones appear in this sample, roughly 85% of them only once. The top ten clonotypes cover roughly 1.1% of the sample. The starting material was PBMCs, obtained almost 29 days after intestinal transplant. The receptors stem from a human patient who received an intestinal transplant, so some T cells may come from the graft donor.

The chain is built from TRBV19 and TRBJ2-1, with 7 bases lining up with TRBD2. The germline V gene has CDR1 LNHDA and CDR2 SQIVND (reference sequence). V was clipped by 0 bases and J by 7 bases; unmatched bases: 9. This CDR3 has 16 amino acids. The CDR3 bases are TGTGCCAGTAGTATAGAGACAGCGGGGTGGGCAAATGAGCAGTTCTTC. This translates into CASSIETAGWANEQFF. The variable domain in full, with the rest retrieved from reference TRBV19 and TRBJ2-1, is DGGITQSPKYLFRKEGQNVTLSCEQNLNHDAMYWYRQDPGQGLRLIYYSQIVNDFQKGDIAEGYSVSREKKESFPLTVTSAQKNPTAFYLCASSIETAGWANEQFFGPGTRLTVL.

The rearrangement joins TRBV29-1 to TRBJ2-7; D may be TRBD1 (5 bases). The CDR3 loop spans 11 amino acids. The V gene's germline CDR1 is SQVTM and CDR2 ANQGSEA. Trimming removed 7 bases from V and 5 bases from J, with 12 bases in between. The CDR3 DNA sequence: TGCAGCGCATCAGGGATCCACGAGCAGTACTTC. As protein: CSASGIHEQYF.

The chain carries TRBV5-1 and TRBJ2-6; D possibly corresponds to TRBD1 (6 bases). The CDR3 is 17 residues long. Germline CDR1 is SGHRS and CDR2 is YFSETQ. V dropped 0 bases and J dropped 0 bases, with 10 bases sitting between them. CDR3 sequence reads: CASSLGGPTSGANVLTF. DNA of the CDR3: TGCGCCAGCAGCTTGGGGGGGCCTACCTCTGGGGCCAACGTCCTGACTTTC. Full variable domain (rest looked up from reference TRBV5-1 and TRBJ2-6): KAGVTQTPRYLIKTRGQQVTLSCSPISGHRSVSWYQQTPGQGLQFLFEYFSETQRNKGNFPGRFSGRQFSNSRSEMNVSTLELGDSALYLCASSLGGPTSGANVLTFGAGSRLTVL.

The rearrangement joins TRBV5-1 to TRBJ2-3; TRBD2 agrees at 7 bases. CDR3 length: 15 amino acids. Trimming cost V 4 bases and J 2 bases; bases outside gene matches: 7. Germline CDR1 SGHRS, CDR2 YFSETQ. CDR3 residues: CASSDLADPTDTQYF. The CDR3 nucleotides are TGCGCCAGCAGCGATCTAGCGGACCCCACAGATACGCAGTATTTT.

This clone has only one observation. The chain has TRBV5-1 and TRBJ2-3; 9 bases agree with TRBD1. Trimming took 4 bases from V and 0 from J; bases not matched to a gene: 15. Germline CDR1 SGHRS, CDR2 YFSETQ. The CDR3 is 19 amino acids. CDR3 DNA sequence: TGCGCCAGCAGCCCGAGGACAGGGGCAGGGCTAGCGAGCACAGATACGCAGTATTTT. Protein sequence: CASSPRTGAGLASTDTQYF.

The V call is TRBV29-1, the J call TRBJ2-2, with D uncertain. V lost 1 base and J 6 bases, leaving 3 bases between the germline ends. This CDR3 is 11 amino acids long. In germline, CDR1 is SQVTM, CDR2 ANQGSEA. The CDR3: CSVEGAGELFF. The CDR3 nucleotides are TGCAGCGTTGAAGGTGCCGGGGAGCTGTTTTTT.

This clone was seen a few times. The J gene is TRBJ1-4, the V gene TRBV4-1; the D is unclear. Between the trimmed V and J ends, which lost 1 base and 0 bases, there was a span of 6 bases. The CDR3 consists of 15 residues. The germline gives CDR1 MGHRA, CDR2 YSYEKL. This CDR3 reads CASSQGQATNEKLFF. CDR3 in DNA: TGCGCCAGCAGCCAAGGACAAGCAACTAATGAAAAACTGTTTTTT.

The CDR3: CASSQVGRAREKLFF. For the CDR3, the DNA is TGCGCCAGCAGCCAAGTTGGGAGGGCTCGGGAAAAACTGTTTTTT. The rearrangement uses TRBV4-1 and TRBJ1-4; D uncertain. This CDR3 is built from 15 residues. Germline values: CDR1 MGHRA, CDR2 YSYEKL. The germline V and J ends were trimmed by 1 base and 8 bases, with 14 bases remaining between them.

This sequence joins TRBV11-2 and TRBJ2-5; 7 bases agree with TRBD2. Trimming at V came to 1 base and at J to 4 bases, leaving 15 bases not matched to a gene. The CDR3 sequence is 18 residues long. The V gene's germline CDR1 is SGHAT and CDR2 FQNNGV. Here the CDR3 DNA reads TGTGCCAGCAGCTTAGGGGGAGGACTAGGAATTTCCGGAGAGACCCAGTACTTC. Its protein product is CASSLGGGLGISGETQYF.

DNA for the CDR3: TGTGCCAGCAGTTTTGGCCTTAGGTTGTACCAAGAGACCCAGTACTTC. As protein: CASSFGLRLYQETQYF. The genes are TRBV28 and TRBJ2-5, with D unresolved. This CDR3 contains 16 residues. The V end lost 3 bases, the J end lost 0 bases, and 14 bases lay between the germline ends. Germline V gives CDR1 MDHEN, CDR2 SYDVKM. Based on the CDR3 plus reference TRBV28 and TRBJ2-5, the full variable domain is DVKVTQSSRYLVKRTGEKVFLECVQDMDHENMFWYRQDPGLGLRLIYFSYDVKMKEKGDIPEGYSVSREKKERFSLILESASTNQTSMYLCASSFGLRLYQETQYFGPGTRLLVL.

The gene calls are TRBV15 and TRBJ2-5; D gene ambiguous. Germline V gene lookup returns CDR1 LNHNV and CDR2 YYDKDF (reference sequence). V was shortened by 0 bases and J by 4 bases, with 6 bases between the two germline ends. The CDR3 runs 13 residues. The CDR3 sequence: CATSRDVGETQYF. The CDR3 bases are TGTGCCACCAGCAGAGACGTGGGAGAGACCCAGTACTTC. Full variable domain (missing parts from reference TRBV15 and TRBJ2-5): DAMVIQNPRYQVTQFGKPVTLSCSQTLNHNVMYWYQQKSSQAPKLLFHYYDKDFNNEADTPDNFQSRRPNTSFCFLDIRSPGLGDTAMYLCATSRDVGETQYFGPGTRLLVL.

This clone appeared a few times. The gene calls are TRBV11-2 and TRBJ2-1; TRBD2 is a possible D gene (6 bases). CDR1 is SGHAT, CDR2 FQNNGV, per germline. V lost 5 bases to trimming and J lost 7 bases, with 15 bases between them. The CDR3 extends over 14 amino acids. The CDR3 reads CASSTRDSQNEQFF. DNA of the CDR3: TGTGCCAGCAGCACCCGGGACTCGCAAAATGAGCAGTTCTTC.

The CDR3 spells CASSPVAPLEGYEQYF. The DNA of the CDR3 is TGTGCCAGCAGCCCCGTTGCCCCCCTTGAGGGTTACGAGCAGTACTTC. The gene calls are TRBV9 and TRBJ2-7; D is perhaps TRBD2 (5 bases). The CDR3 consists of 16 residues. Trimming removed 4 bases from V and 4 bases from J, with 21 bases in between. The germline gives CDR1 SGDLS, CDR2 YYNGEE.